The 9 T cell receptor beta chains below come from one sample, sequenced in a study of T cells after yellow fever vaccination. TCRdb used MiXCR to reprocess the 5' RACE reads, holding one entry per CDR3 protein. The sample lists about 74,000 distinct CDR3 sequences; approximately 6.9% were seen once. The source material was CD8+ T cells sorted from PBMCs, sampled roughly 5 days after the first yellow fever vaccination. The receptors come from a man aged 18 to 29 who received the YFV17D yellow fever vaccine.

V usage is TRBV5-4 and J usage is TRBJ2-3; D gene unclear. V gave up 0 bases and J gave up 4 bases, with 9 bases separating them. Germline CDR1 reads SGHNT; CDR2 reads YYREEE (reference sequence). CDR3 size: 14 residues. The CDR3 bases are TGTGCCAGCAGCTTGGGCGAGGACCCAGATACGCAGTATTTT. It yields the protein CASSLGEDPDTQYF. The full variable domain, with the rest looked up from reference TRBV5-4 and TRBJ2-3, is ETGVTQSPTHLIKTRGQQVTLRCSSQSGHNTVSWYQQALGQGPQFIFQYYREEENGRGNFPPRFSGLQFPNYSSELNVNALELDDSALYLCASSLGEDPDTQYFGPGTRLTVL.

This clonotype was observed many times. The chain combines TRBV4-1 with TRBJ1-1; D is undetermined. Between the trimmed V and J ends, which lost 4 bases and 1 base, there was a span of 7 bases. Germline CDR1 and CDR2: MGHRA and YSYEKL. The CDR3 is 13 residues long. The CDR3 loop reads CASSPERNTEAFF. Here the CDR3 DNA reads TGCGCCAGCAGCCCCGAAAGGAACACTGAAGCTTTCTTT.

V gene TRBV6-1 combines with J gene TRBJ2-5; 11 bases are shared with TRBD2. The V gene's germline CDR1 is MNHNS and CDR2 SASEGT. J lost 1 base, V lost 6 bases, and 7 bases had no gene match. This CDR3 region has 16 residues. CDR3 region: CASSRRLAGTQETQYF. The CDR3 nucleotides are TGTGCCAGCAGCCGCCGACTAGCGGGGACCCAAGAGACCCAGTACTTC.

CDR3 sequence reads: CASSLDVFFSPAPGQGTDTQYF. DNA of the CDR3: TGTGCCAGCAGCTTAGACGTTTTTTTTAGCCCCGCCCCGGGACAGGGAACAGATACGCAGTATTTT. This chain links TRBV7-3 with TRBJ2-3; 9 nucleotides line up with TRBD1. In germline, CDR1 is SGHTA, CDR2 FQGTGA. The CDR3 runs to 22 residues. V lost 2 bases and J lost 3; bases outside the gene matches: 24.

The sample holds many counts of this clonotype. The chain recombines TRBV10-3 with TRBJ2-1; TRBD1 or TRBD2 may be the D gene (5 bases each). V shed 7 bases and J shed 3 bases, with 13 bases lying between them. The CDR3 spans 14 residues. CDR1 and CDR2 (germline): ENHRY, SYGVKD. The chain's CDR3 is CAIKGQGDYNEQFF. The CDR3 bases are TGTGCCATCAAGGGGCAGGGAGACTACAATGAGCAGTTCTTC.

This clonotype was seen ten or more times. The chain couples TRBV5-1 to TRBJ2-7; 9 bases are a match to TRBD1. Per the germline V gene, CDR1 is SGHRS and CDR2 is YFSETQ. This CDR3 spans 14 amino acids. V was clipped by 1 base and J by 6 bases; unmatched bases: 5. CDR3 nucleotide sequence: TGCGCCAGCAGCTTGTTGGGACAGGGATCCGAGCAGTACGTC. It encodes CASSLLGQGSEQYV.

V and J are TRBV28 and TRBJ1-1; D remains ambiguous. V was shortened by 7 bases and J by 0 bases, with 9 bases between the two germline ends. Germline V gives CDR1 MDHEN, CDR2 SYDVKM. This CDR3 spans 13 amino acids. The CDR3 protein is CASTYRMNTEAFF. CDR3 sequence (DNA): TGTGCCAGCACTTATCGAATGAACACTGAAGCTTTCTTT.

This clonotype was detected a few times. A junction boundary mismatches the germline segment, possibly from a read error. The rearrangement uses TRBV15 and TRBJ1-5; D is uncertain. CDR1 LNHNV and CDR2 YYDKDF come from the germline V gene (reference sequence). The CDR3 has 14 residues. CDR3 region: CATSGYFGNQPQRF. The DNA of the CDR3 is TGTGCCACCAGCGGTTACTTCGGAAATCAGCCCCAGCGTTTT.

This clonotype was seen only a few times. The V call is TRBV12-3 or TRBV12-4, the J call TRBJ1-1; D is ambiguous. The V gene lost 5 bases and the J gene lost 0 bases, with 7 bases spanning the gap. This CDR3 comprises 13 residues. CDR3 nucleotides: TGTGCCAGCAGTCCCGGGGTGAACACTGAAGCTTTCTTT. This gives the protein CASSPGVNTEAFF.